This T cell receptor beta chain was retrieved from a study of blood T cell repertoires in COVID-19. Study context: The samples span acute and convalescent COVID-19 from the United States, Italy and Spain.

This CDR3 region has 12 residues. Germline lookup yields CDR1 SQVTM and CDR2 ANQGSEA. Trimming took 6 bases from V and 2 from J, leaving 11 bases between them. Measured with immunoSEQ multiplex PCR; TCRdb has only the in-frame clones, and not every one. The sample contains fewer than 250,000 clones, around four fifths of which appear only once. This clonotype was obtained from a woman between 45 and 65 years old with active or convalescent COVID-19. The chain has TRBV29-1 and TRBJ2-7; a possible D gene is TRBD2 (6 bases). Sequenced input: peripheral blood. The CDR3 DNA reads TGCAGCGTCGCGCGGGGTGCCTACGAGCAGTACTTC. It specifies CSVARGAYEQYF.